This T cell receptor beta chain originates from a study of PD-1 blockade in mismatch repair-deficient tumors. Notes on the study in general: Tumor-resident clones, often absent from pretreatment blood, expanded after pembrolizumab and then contracted.

The method was immunoSEQ multiplex PCR; TCRdb's version includes in-frame clones alone and lacks a portion of them. Among some 84,000 clones listed, 81% were seen once. This clone appeared a few times. Antigen specificity is unknown. All patients were mismatch repair deficient, assessed by either PCR or immunohistochemistry. The germline V and J ends were trimmed by 6 bases and 6 bases, with 16 bases remaining between them. CDR3 length: 13 residues. The germline V gene encodes CDR1 SGHDT and CDR2 YYEEEE. The sample in question was peripheral blood, obtained 12 weeks after starting pembrolizumab. The receptor's source is an adult with mismatch repair-deficient cancer. V gene TRBV5-6 combines with J gene TRBJ2-7; tentative D call: TRBD2 (6 bases). Written as DNA, the CDR3 is TGTGCCAGCACCAATATCCCGGAGGGCGAGCAGTACTTC. It yields the protein CASTNIPEGEQYF.